The sequence of this T cell receptor (beta chain) was determined in a study of response to subunit inactivated influenza vaccine. General study results and limits: The authors suggested that few new T cells are recruited per seasonal influenza vaccination.

Germline CDR1 and CDR2: SGHAT and FQNNGV. This CDR3 comprises 14 residues. Trimming cost V 4 bases and J 9 bases; bases outside gene matches: 1. This clonotype was detected ten times or more. Its target is unknown. TCRdb reprocessed the RT-PCR reads via MiXCR and lists one record per CDR3 protein. This sample carries approximately 570,000 distinct CDR3 sequences, around 8% of them seen once, and the ten largest clones take 10% to 15%. The starting material was PBMCs from blood, obtained around 2 years after vaccination. The V gene is TRBV11-2, the J gene TRBJ2-1; 15 bases map to TRBD2. The origin of this receptor is a man between 50 and 75 years old who received an inactivated influenza vaccine. This CDR3 is CASSSGLAGGEQFF. Written as DNA, the CDR3 is TGTGCCAGCAGCTCGGGACTAGCGGGAGGTGAGCAGTTCTTC.